These 19 T cell receptor beta chains were all obtained from the same sample, sequenced in a study of T cell responses to AZD1222 COVID-19 vaccine. Assay: immunoSEQ multiplex PCR; the TCRdb copy retains only in-frame clones and omits some. This table has about 130,000 clones, 80% to 90% appearing once. The sample here was peripheral blood, taken on day 0 of AZD1222 vaccination. The receptors were gathered from an adult in good health.

V usage is TRBV6-5 and J usage is TRBJ2-7; 7 bases match TRBD1. The CDR3 has 14 residues. Per the germline V gene, CDR1 is MNHEY and CDR2 is SVGAGI. V lost 2 bases, J lost 3 bases, and 4 bases stayed unmatched. The DNA of the CDR3 is TGTGCCAGCAGTTACGCCGGACAGGTCTACGAGCAGTACTTC. It codes for CASSYAGQVYEQYF.

The chain carries TRBV4-1 and TRBJ1-1; perhaps TRBD1 as D (5 bases). Looked up from germline, CDR1 is MGHRA and CDR2 is YSYEKL. The CDR3 covers 14 residues. Trimming took 0 bases from V and 5 from J, leaving 10 bases between them. The CDR3: CASSQEGRRTEAFF. For the CDR3, the DNA is TGCGCCAGCAGCCAAGAGGGGCGACGGACTGAAGCTTTCTTT.

The chain couples TRBV7-6 to TRBJ2-3, with D perhaps TRBD2 (6 bases). In germline, CDR1 is SGHVS, CDR2 FNYEAQ. The CDR3 contains 17 residues. The V and J ends lost 0 bases and 3 bases respectively, with 16 bases between them. This CDR3 is CASSLATAGKGTDTQYF. For the CDR3, the DNA is TGTGCCAGCAGCTTAGCGACGGCGGGGAAGGGGACAGATACGCAGTATTTT.

The chain is built from TRBV27 and TRBJ2-5; 7 bases are shared with TRBD2. Germline V CDR1 and CDR2: MNHEY, SMNVEV (reference sequence). J was trimmed by 5 bases and V by 2 bases; bases with no gene match: 5. This CDR3 has 14 residues. The CDR3 reads CASSLGGGIETQYF. The DNA for the CDR3 is TGTGCCAGCAGTTTAGGGGGGGGGATCGAGACCCAGTACTTC.

The chain couples TRBV2 to TRBJ1-5; D gene unclear. There are 15 residues in the CDR3. Germline V gene lookup returns CDR1 SNHLY and CDR2 FYNNEI. V gave up 7 bases and J gave up 3 bases, with 16 bases separating them. Here the CDR3 reads CASTLWGDHNQPQHF. In DNA, the CDR3 is TGTGCCAGCACCCTATGGGGAGACCACAATCAGCCCCAGCATTTT.

The V gene is TRBV5-6, the J gene TRBJ1-5; no firm D call. Trimming removed 3 bases at V and 0 bases at J, with 13 bases between. Germline V CDR1 and CDR2: SGHDT, YYEEEE. The CDR3 has 16 amino acids. The CDR3 is CASSWYSGNSNQPQHF. In DNA form, the CDR3 reads TGTGCCAGCAGCTGGTACAGCGGTAATAGCAATCAGCCCCAGCATTTT. Full variable domain (outside the CDR3, taken from reference TRBV5-6 and TRBJ1-5): DAGVTQSPTHLIKTRGQQVTLRCSPKSGHDTVSWYQQALGQGPQFIFQYYEEEERQRGNFPDRFSGHQFPNYSSELNVNALLLGDSALYLCASSWYSGNSNQPQHFGDGTRLSIL.

This clone appeared once. The chain recombines TRBV6-2 or TRBV6-3 with TRBJ1-5; D is undetermined. With 2 bases removed from V and 3 bases from J, the gap between germline ends came to 5 bases. Germline V gene lookup returns CDR1 MNHEY and CDR2 SVGEGT. The CDR3 is made up of 13 amino acids. In nucleotides, the CDR3 is TGTGCCAGCAGTTACCTGCACAATCAGCCCCAGCATTTT. This codes for CASSYLHNQPQHF.

The chain has TRBV5-5 and TRBJ2-7; a weak D match, TRBD1 (8 bases). V was shortened by 4 bases and J by 0 bases, with 26 bases between the two germline ends. The CDR3 runs 19 residues. The germline V gene has CDR1 SGHKS and CDR2 YYEKEE (reference sequence). DNA for the CDR3: TGTGCCAGCAGCCATGACAGGGGAGGGTCAGCCCCCAGCTCCTACGAGCAGTACTTC. This translates into CASSHDRGGSAPSSYEQYF.

V is TRBV11-2 and J is TRBJ1-3; D not certain. Deletions cut 5 bases from V and 2 bases from J, with 13 bases between. In germline, CDR1 is SGHAT, CDR2 FQNNGV. The CDR3 consists of 15 residues. CDR3 nucleotide sequence: TGTGCCAGCAGCCTGGCGAGGGTAGCTGGAAACACCATATATTTT. It is translated as CASSLARVAGNTIYF.

V and J are TRBV5-4 and TRBJ2-2; TRBD2 matches 9 bases. Germline assignment: CDR1 SGHNT and CDR2 YYREEE (reference sequence). This CDR3 spans 17 amino acids. V gave up 5 bases and J gave up 3 bases; unmatched junction bases: 11. The CDR3 DNA follows: TGTGCCAGCAGAGAATTAGCGGGAGCGGGGTACACCGGGGAGCTGTTTTTT. Translation gives CASRELAGAGYTGELFF.

The chain recombines TRBV5-1 with TRBJ1-6; 9 bases fit TRBD1. The V gene end was trimmed by 4 bases and the J gene end by 7 bases; junction bases not matched to a gene: 3. This CDR3 spans 14 amino acids. Germline values: CDR1 SGHRS, CDR2 YFSETQ. This CDR3 reads CASSGDRANSPLHF. The CDR3 nucleotides are TGCGCCAGCAGCGGGGACAGGGCCAATTCACCCCTCCACTTT. Full variable domain (missing parts from reference TRBV5-1 and TRBJ1-6): KAGVTQTPRYLIKTRGQQVTLSCSPISGHRSVSWYQQTPGQGLQFLFEYFSETQRNKGNFPGRFSGRQFSNSRSEMNVSTLELGDSALYLCASSGDRANSPLHFGNGTRLTVT.

V and J are TRBV6-4 and TRBJ1-6, with 9 bases aligning to TRBD1. The germline CDR1 and CDR2 sequences are MRHNA and SNTAGT. The junction had 8 bases not matched to a gene; V was cut back by 6 bases and J by 11 bases. This CDR3 contains 14 residues. The CDR3: CASSPGQGSPPLHF. CDR3 sequence (DNA): TGTGCCAGCAGCCCGGGACAGGGCTCTCCACCCCTCCACTTT.

The V and J genes are TRBV19 and TRBJ1-1, with 7 bases lining up with TRBD1. V lost 7 bases and J lost 0; bases outside the gene matches: 8. CDR3 size: 15 residues. The V gene's germline CDR1 is LNHDA and CDR2 SQIVND (reference sequence). In DNA, the CDR3 is TGTGCCAGTAATCAGGGGGTGGACATGAACACTGAAGCTTTCTTT. This translates into CASNQGVDMNTEAFF.

V is TRBV7-9 and J is TRBJ2-3, with TRBD1 matching over 10 bases. The germline CDR1 and CDR2 sequences are SEHNR and FQNEAQ (reference sequence). V lost 7 bases, J lost 1 base, and 5 bases stayed unmatched. The CDR3 extends over 15 amino acids. In DNA form, the CDR3 reads TGTGCCAGCACCCCCGGGACAGGGGGCACAGATACGCAGTATTTT. Amino acid sequence: CASTPGTGGTDTQYF.

The rearrangement joins TRBV6-1 to TRBJ1-6; D gene unclear. Trimming removed 4 bases at V and 4 bases at J, with 14 bases between. This CDR3 is built from 16 residues. CDR1 and CDR2 from the germline V gene are MNHNS and SASEGT. CDR3 DNA sequence: TGTGCCAGCAGTGGGGATCTGATGCAATATAATTCACCCCTCCACTTT. Translating gives CASSGDLMQYNSPLHF.

The chain has TRBV29-1 and TRBJ1-1; D not resolved. The V gene lost 6 bases and the J gene lost 4 bases, with 12 bases spanning the gap. The CDR3 is made up of 12 amino acids. Germline CDR1 is SQVTM and CDR2 is ANQGSEA. The CDR3 region is CSVVKSGTEAFF. CDR3 nucleotide sequence: TGCAGCGTCGTAAAAAGTGGCACTGAAGCTTTCTTT.

The chain is built from TRBV19 and TRBJ1-5; D ambiguous. Trimming removed 2 bases at V and 0 bases at J, with 8 bases between. Germline V gene data show CDR1 as LNHDA and CDR2 as SQIVND (reference sequence). The CDR3 consists of 15 residues. CDR3: CASSIPVYSNQPQHF. CDR3 DNA: TGTGCCAGTAGTATACCAGTTTATAGCAATCAGCCCCAGCATTTT.

This clone came up a few times. The chain combines TRBV5-4 with TRBJ1-6; 7 bases are shared with TRBD1. This CDR3 contains 15 residues. Looked up from germline, CDR1 is SGHNT and CDR2 is YYREEE (reference sequence). The trim removed 5 bases at V and 5 bases at J, leaving 7 bases unmatched. CDR3 in amino acids: CASRPTGTDNSPLHF. The DNA for the CDR3 is TGTGCCAGCAGGCCCACCGGGACAGATAATTCACCCCTCCACTTT.

The J gene is TRBJ2-1, the V gene TRBV10-3; 15 bases agree with TRBD2. The junction had 15 bases not matched to a gene; V was cut back by 3 bases and J by 9 bases. Germline lookup yields CDR1 ENHRY and CDR2 SYGVKD. This CDR3 contains 19 residues. This CDR3 is CAISEPSRTSGRAGSEQFF. The CDR3 DNA follows: TGTGCCATCAGTGAACCTTCGCGGACTAGCGGGAGGGCCGGTAGTGAGCAGTTCTTC.